The sequence of this T cell receptor beta chain was determined in a study of read filtering for tumor transcriptome and immune sequencing. This clonotype was detected ten times or more. V was trimmed by 5 bases and J by 8 bases, leaving 15 bases between them. Per the germline V gene, CDR1 is MDHEN and CDR2 is SYDVKM. The length of the CDR3 is 13 residues. The library was built from around 380 ng RNA with molecular barcoded adaptors for alpha/delta and beta/gamma chains. TCRdb passed the reads through MiXCR, listing each CDR3 protein once. The top ten clones hold 15% of a sample with tens of thousands of distinct CDR3 sequences, roughly 20% of them seen once.

The sequence derives from a donor aged 40 or over with multiple myeloma. The sequenced material came from a population of CD138-negative cells sorted from bone marrow. The chain employs TRBV28 and TRBJ1-2; no clear D. CDR3 in amino acids: CASSINVGGGYTF. CDR3 in DNA: TGTGCCAGCAGTATCAACGTAGGCGGCGGCTACACCTTC.